This T cell receptor beta chain was sequenced for a study of prognosis after radiotherapy for stage I lung cancer (dated by TCRdb to the early 2020s). At the level of the whole study: Between early 2018 and January 2019, under 20 stage I NSCLC patients were enrolled in Nanjing, China. Of the enrolled patients, some 15 had newly diagnosed primary stage I lung tumors, while a few had oligometastatic NSCLC following surgical resection of the primary tumor. All patients were considered medically inoperable, owing to comorbidities in some 11 and refusal of surgery in about seven. Ages in the cohort of about a dozen men and about six women ranged from roughly 53 to 84 years, with a median of 74. Squamous cell carcinoma histology was identified in several patients, and adenocarcinoma histology was identified in twelve patients. SBRT was given in 3 to 5 fractions with a biologically effective dose of at least 100 Gy, using image-guided IMRT or VMAT. Concurrent therapy was not administered to any patient alongside SBRT. About 20% of the 19 patients developed distant metastases after SBRT, at a median of roughly seven months; the other 15 showed no significant progression. Peripheral blood TCR beta repertoires were profiled in stage I NSCLC patients before and after stereotactic body radiotherapy, and the study then linked these repertoires to distant failure. The study sequenced roughly 40 blood samples from 19 patients, one before and one after SBRT per patient. Paper-wide results and their limitations: The study was limited by the small cohort and short follow-up, and independent validation of the study findings is required. Tumor specificity of expanded TCR clones was not determined. TRBV and TRBJ usage frequencies reportedly differed by metastasis status, in two V genes at baseline and in eight or nine V and two J genes after SBRT. Post-SBRT Shannon entropy and its change from baseline were lower in patients who developed distant metastases; baseline Shannon entropy was not associated with metastases. After SBRT, the number of unique TCR clones decreased (median approximately 9,100 before versus about 6,900 after; Wilcoxon paired P=0.011). All reported P values were unadjusted for multiple comparisons.

Trimmed from V: 4 bases; trimmed from J: 6 bases; junction bases lacking a gene match: 7. CDR1 is given as SGDLS and CDR2 as YYNGEE, both from the germline V gene. The cysteine opens and the phenylalanine closes a CDR3 of 13 amino acids. This entry keeps only the CDR3 DNA: 39 bases, framed from base 1. All patients had node-negative disease on CT and PET/CT, and none had a history of other malignancies or had previously received chemotherapy or radiotherapy. At each of two time points, about 6 milliliters of peripheral venous blood were collected into EDTA tubes. PBMCs were isolated by Ficoll-Paque Plus density-gradient centrifugation. Immediately after collection, samples were stored at -80 degrees C until analysis. This clonotype was recorded only once. There is no known antigen for this receptor. A read error is possible here, since a much larger clone lies one base away. Two rounds of multiplex PCR on genomic DNA were used to amplify the TCR beta CDR3 region. The first PCR round used primers specific to each TRBV and TRBJ gene, with sequences filed in Chinese patent CN105087789A. Universal primers were used in the second round of PCR. The Roche High Pure PCR Template Preparation Kit was used to extract genomic DNA from the frozen PBMCs. Libraries were sequenced paired-end with 151 bp reads on an Illumina HiSeq 3000. The study's processing was this. Raw reads lacking the multiplex PCR primer sequences were removed with CutAdapt. Using PEAR, the high-quality paired reads were merged into contigs. By aligning each contig to reference sequences, MiXCR assigned the TRB V, D and J gene segments to that contig. CDR3 sequences were clustered by base quality and sequence similarity to remove sequencing errors. Shannon entropy normalized by the natural log of productive TCR sequence number was used as the measure of diversity. Clonality was defined as one minus Shannon entropy divided by the natural log of the number of unique clonotypes. Progression-free survival cut-offs for repertoire metrics were chosen using the Youden index of ROC curves, with analyses run in R 3.5.3. TCRdb reanalyzed the raw reads on its own, using fastp at Q25 for trimming and MiXCR for clone calling, and kept in-frame beta chains. Each CDR3 protein appears once, grouped with its most common genes and DNA. The V and J calls were determined by TCRdb, not by the authors. The sample table shows 30,000 to 40,000 distinct CDR3 sequences, and approximately 25% are seen once. Less than 30% of the sample lies in the top ten.

This chain joins TRBV9 to TRBJ2-7; TRBD1 fits 7 bases in the junction. This specimen consisted of PBMCs, obtained before or after stereotactic body radiation therapy (not recorded which). This TCR was sampled from a donor over 45 with non-small cell lung cancer. The DNA sequence is given as TGTGCCAGCAGCCCAGTGACAGGGCGCGAGCAGTACTTC. It translates to CASSPVTGREQYF.